This entry describes one TCR beta chain. The CDR3 covers 15 residues. Germline assignment: CDR1 GTSNPN and CDR2 SVGIG (reference sequence). Trimming removed 2 bases from V and 2 bases from J, with 13 bases in between. The data originate from a study of blood T cell repertoires in COVID-19. At the level of the study: PBMCs, B-cell-depleted T cells, or T cells were the source of the cDNA or gDNA that made up the material.

Sequenced by immunoSEQ multiplex PCR; TCRdb stores in-frame clones only, minus some. Of about 410,000 clones in the sample, 89% were seen once. The chain has TRBV30 and TRBJ1-5, with D maybe TRBD1 (6 bases). The TCR was taken from a woman in her 40s with COVID-19, enrolled during active disease. What was sequenced was peripheral blood. In DNA form, the CDR3 reads TGTGCCTGGAGTCTAGGGGGTTTTGGCAATCAGCCCCAGCATTTT. This encodes CAWSLGGFGNQPQHF.